This TCR beta chain is drawn from a study of shared clonotypes between healthy human individuals. Study overall: There were three CD4 naive, three CD4 memory, two CD8 naive and one CD8 memory plates per donor.

Assay: immunoSEQ multiplex PCR; the TCRdb copy retains only in-frame clones and omits some. The sample contains about 980,000 clones, more than 75% of which appear only once. Germline V gene lookup returns CDR1 MNHNS and CDR2 SASEGT. The CDR3 contains 14 residues. J lost 8 bases, V lost 8 bases, and 11 bases had no gene match. The receptor's source is a man aged 18 to 30 in good health. Sequencing used memory CD4+ T cells sorted from blood. Subset here: CD45RA-negative fraction. The chain joins TRBV6-1 to TRBJ2-1; the match to TRBD2 covers 8 bases. CDR3 nucleotides: TGTGCCAGCGGATGGACTAGCTTGGCTGATGAGCAGTTCTTC. It yields the protein CASGWTSLADEQFF.